Listed below are T cell receptor beta chains from one sample, sequenced in a study of early T cells in non-severe SARS-CoV-2 infection. One entry per CDR3 protein results from TCRdb running MiXCR on the 5' RACE reads. Of tens of thousands of distinct CDR3 sequences listed, about 9.5% are singletons. Sequencing was done on a sample of whole blood. These receptors were obtained from an adult who was a healthcare worker with PCR-confirmed SARS-CoV-2 infection or an uninfected control (not recorded which). Each CDR3 is given with its conserved first and last residue. A D gene is named only where the DNA matches it firmly. Part of the rows lack a size; the others show once, few, many or a class for expanded clones.

v_gene	j_gene	d_gene	abundance	CDR3nt	CDR3aa
TRBV7-2	TRBJ1-1	NA	few	TGTGCCAGCAGCTTAGGCTGGCCGGTTGAAGCTTTCTTT	CASSLGWPVEAFF
TRBV13	TRBJ1-3	TRBD1	few	TGTGCCAGCAGCTTCCGGGACAGCCCCCGTACCATATATTTT	CASSFRDSPRTIYF
TRBV6-5	TRBJ1-2	NA	NA	TGTGCCAGCAGTTACGACCCAGGGAATAACTATGGCTACACCTTC	CASSYDPGNNYGYTF
TRBV10-1	TRBJ2-5	NA	few	TGCGCCGGCCTAAGGGACGAGTACCAAGAGACCCAGTACTTC	CAGLRDEYQETQYF
TRBV7-2	TRBJ1-6	NA	NA	TGTGCCAGCGCCCCGGAGGGACCCCCCTTAAGATATAATTCACCCCTCCACTTT	CASAPEGPPLRYNSPLHF
TRBV6-2/TRBV6-3	TRBJ2-7	NA	NA	TGTGCCAGCAGTTACGGTGGAGAGCAGTACTTC	CASSYGGEQYF
TRBV20-1	TRBJ2-5	NA	NA	TGCAGTGCTAGTTCCGGGGTTGGCCAAGAGACCCAGTACTTC	CSASSGVGQETQYF
TRBV7-6	TRBJ2-1	TRBD2	NA	TGTGCCAGCAGTTCCGGGACTAGCGGGAAGCACTACAATGAGCAGTTCTTC	CASSSGTSGKHYNEQFF
TRBV3-1	TRBJ1-1	TRBD1	few	TGTGCCAGCAGCCAAGGGCAGGGGGGAGCTTTCTTT	CASSQGQGGAFF
TRBV7-8	TRBJ1-5	NA	many	TGTGCCAGCAGCTTAGCTAGCCCAAATAGCAATCAGCCCCAGCATTTT	CASSLASPNSNQPQHF
TRBV11-2	TRBJ1-3	NA	many	TGTGCCAGCAGCTTAGATCCGAGATCTGGAAACACCATATATTTT	CASSLDPRSGNTIYF
TRBV5-1	TRBJ1-6	NA	NA	TGCGCCAGCAGCCCAGGACATGAGGGGAATTCACCCCTCCACTTT	CASSPGHEGNSPLHF
TRBV7-2	TRBJ2-1	TRBD1	many	TGTGCCAGCAGTATGTCGAGACAGGGGGAAGTCTACAATGAGCAGTTCTTC	CASSMSRQGEVYNEQFF
TRBV7-9	TRBJ2-3	TRBD2	many	TGTGCCAGCAGTCTTCAAACTAGCGGGGCCACAGATACGCAGTATTTT	CASSLQTSGATDTQYF
TRBV7-8	TRBJ1-1	NA	many	TGTGCCAGCAGCTTTGAGTCAGCCACTGAAGCTTTCTTT	CASSFESATEAFF
TRBV20-1	TRBJ1-2	NA	many	TGCAGTGCCCAGACGTTCGGTCCGGACTATGGCTACACCTTC	CSAQTFGPDYGYTF
TRBV7-9	TRBJ1-1	NA	few	TGTGCCAGCAGCTTAACTGTGGGAAGAGGGACTGAAGCTTTCTTT	CASSLTVGRGTEAFF
TRBV20-1	TRBJ1-2	TRBD1	few	TGCAGTGCAAGACAGGGGACGGACTATGGCTACACCTTC	CSARQGTDYGYTF
TRBV29-1	TRBJ2-3	NA	many	TGCAGCGTTGTGAAGGGGGGACGCACAGATACGCAGTATTTT	CSVVKGGRTDTQYF
TRBV7-2	TRBJ2-3	NA	NA	TGTGCCAGCAGCCGAACCGGGGGTTCAGATACGCAGTATTTT	CASSRTGGSDTQYF
TRBV2	TRBJ1-3	NA	NA	TGTGCCAGCATGAGAGACATCCACTCTGGAAACACCATATATTTT	CASMRDIHSGNTIYF
TRBV12-3/TRBV12-4	TRBJ1-5	NA	many	TGTGCCAGCAGCCTCACCGGGGGCATTCAGCCCCAGCATTTT	CASSLTGGIQPQHF
TRBV5-6	TRBJ1-4	NA	many	TGTGCTACGACCAGGAGTGACAATGAAAAACTGTTTTTT	CATTRSDNEKLFF
TRBV12-3/TRBV12-4	TRBJ1-4	NA	few	TGTGCCAGCAGCCGCAGACAGCCTAATGAAAAACTGTTTTTT	CASSRRQPNEKLFF
TRBV29-1	TRBJ2-1	TRBD1	few	TGCAGCGTTGAGGGTTGGGACAGCGTCGATGAGCAGTTCTTC	CSVEGWDSVDEQFF
TRBV15	TRBJ1-5	TRBD1	many	TGTGCCACCAGCAGCGGCTTGGGACAGGGGATTTATCAGCCCCAGCATTTT	CATSSGLGQGIYQPQHF
TRBV5-1	TRBJ2-1	NA	NA	TGCGCCAGCAGCGGAAGGACTACCTCGGGTGAGCAGTTCTTC	CASSGRTTSGEQFF
TRBV6-2/TRBV6-3	TRBJ2-1	NA	many	TGTGCCAGCAGTAAGACTAGTTACAATGAGCAGTTCTTC	CASSKTSYNEQFF
TRBV7-2	TRBJ1-1	NA	NA	TGTGCCAGCAGCTTAGCCCTGGGTGTTGGGGCTTTCTTT	CASSLALGVGAFF
TRBV7-9	TRBJ2-3	NA	NA	TGTGCCAGCAGCGATGGACTAACCTATACGCAGTATTTT	CASSDGLTYTQYF
TRBV19	TRBJ2-7	NA	few	TGTGCCAGTAGTATGACTGGGGGCGCGTACGAGCAGTACTTC	CASSMTGGAYEQYF
TRBV5-1	TRBJ1-1	NA	medium-sized	TGCGCCAGCAGCTTGAGCCAGACGAACACTGAAGCTTTCTTT	CASSLSQTNTEAFF
TRBV27	TRBJ2-7	NA	many	TGTGCCAGCTCCGTAGGAGCCTACGAGCAGTACTTC	CASSVGAYEQYF
TRBV11-2	TRBJ1-4	NA	many	TGTGCCAGCAGCCATGCGAGGATGACTAATGAAAAACTGTTTTTT	CASSHARMTNEKLFF
TRBV29-1	TRBJ2-3	NA	many	TGCAGCGTTGGAAAGGGCACAGATACGCAGTATTTT	CSVGKGTDTQYF
TRBV6-5	TRBJ2-3	TRBD2	NA	TGTGCCAGCAGTGGGGTCGGGAGGACAGATACGCAGTATTTT	CASSGVGRTDTQYF
TRBV6-5	TRBJ2-2	TRBD2	few	TGTGCCAGCAGTTACCGACTAGCGGGGTTTTCGAACACCGGGGAGCTGTTTTTT	CASSYRLAGFSNTGELFF
TRBV20-1	TRBJ2-5	TRBD2	NA	TGCAGTGTACTAGCGGGCCAAGAGACCCAGTACTTC	CSVLAGQETQYF
TRBV10-3	TRBJ2-1	TRBD2	few	TGTGCCATCAGTAGCGGGGGTGCCTACAATGAGCAGTTCTTC	CAISSGGAYNEQFF
TRBV7-2	TRBJ1-1	NA	once	TGTGCCAGCAGCTTAGCGTCCCGGATTGAAGCTTTCTTT	CASSLASRIEAFF
TRBV2	TRBJ2-4	TRBD1	NA	TGTGCCAGCAGGCCGGGACAGGGCAGGGCCAAAAACATTCAGTACTTC	CASRPGQGRAKNIQYF
TRBV2	TRBJ2-7	TRBD1	NA	TGTGCCAGCAGGCCCGGGACAGGGGCCTACGAGCAGTACTTC	CASRPGTGAYEQYF
TRBV24-1	TRBJ2-1	TRBD1	NA	TGTGCCACCAGTGATGGGGACAGGGAGCAGTTCTTC	CATSDGDREQFF